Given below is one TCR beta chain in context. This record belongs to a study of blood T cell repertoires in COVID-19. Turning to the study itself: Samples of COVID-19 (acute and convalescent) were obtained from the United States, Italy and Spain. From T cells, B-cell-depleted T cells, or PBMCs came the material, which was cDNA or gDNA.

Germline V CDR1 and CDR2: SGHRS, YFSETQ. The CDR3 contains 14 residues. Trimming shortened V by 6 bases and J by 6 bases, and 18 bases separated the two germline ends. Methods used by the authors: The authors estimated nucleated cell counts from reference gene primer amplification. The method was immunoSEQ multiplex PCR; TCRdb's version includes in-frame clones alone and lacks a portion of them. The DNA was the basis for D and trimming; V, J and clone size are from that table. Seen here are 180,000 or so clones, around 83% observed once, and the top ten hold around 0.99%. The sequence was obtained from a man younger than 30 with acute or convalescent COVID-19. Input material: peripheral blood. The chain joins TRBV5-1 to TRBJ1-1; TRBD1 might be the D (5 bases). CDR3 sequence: CASTLEAGGAEAFF. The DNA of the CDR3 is TGCGCCAGCACCCTGGAGGCAGGAGGGGCTGAAGCTTTCTTT.